This T cell receptor beta chain was retrieved from a study of blood T cells in healthy people across ages. Primers used in a second PCR of roughly 7 to 11 cycles were a sample-barcoded 5' primer and a J-beta primer mix. Each sample provided no less than 3 million CDR3-containing paired-end reads. TCRdb reanalysed the 5' RACE reads using MiXCR and keeps one entry per CDR3 protein. The table has 1.5 million to 1.8 million distinct CDR3 sequences, approximately 43% seen once. CDR3 length: 10 amino acids. Per the germline V gene, CDR1 is DFQATT and CDR2 is SNEGSKA (reference sequence). The ends were cut back, 5 bases at V and 12 bases at J, with 11 bases in the middle.

The chain links TRBV20-1 to TRBJ2-1; a possible D gene is TRBD2 (5 bases). What was sequenced was blood. This clonotype was obtained from a young woman in good health. Here the CDR3 reads CSAERGRQFF. DNA for the CDR3: TGCAGTGCTGAGCGAGGGCGGCAGTTCTTC.